The sequence of this T cell receptor (beta chain) was determined in a study of blood T cells in healthy people across ages. Study overall: The capture of about one barcoded beta molecule per two T cells was achieved by template switching.

General study findings and limits: TCR beta diversity, measured per million T cells, fell in a roughly linear way with age.

Of note for this clonotype: The antigen is undetermined.

Germline CDR1 MGHDK, CDR2 SYGVNS. The length of the CDR3 is 13 residues. With a J-beta primer mix and a sample-barcoded 5' primer, a second PCR ran roughly 6 to 12 cycles. A single record per CDR3 protein comes from TCRdb applying MiXCR to the 5' RACE reads. The data show 1 million to 1.2 million distinct CDR3 sequences, approximately 38% seen once. The V call is TRBV25-1, the J call TRBJ2-7; 7 bases fit TRBD1. The J call could be wrong; TRBJ2-5 is a better fit for the DNA end. The TCR sequence derives from a man aged 18 to 29 in good health. Sequencing was performed on blood. The CDR3 DNA reads TGTGCCAGCAGACCAACAGGGGATGAGACCCAGTACTTC. This encodes CASRPTGDETQYF.